This T cell receptor (beta chain) was profiled in a study of tumor-infiltrating lymphocytes in localized non-small cell lung cancer. Study-level information: Patients included smokers and never-smokers with various histologies, some sampled after neoadjuvant chemotherapy. Each patient gave resected tumor and non-adjacent uninvolved lung tissue.

Germline values: CDR1 SGDLS, CDR2 YYNGEE. The CDR3 contains 15 residues. Trimming took off 0 bases at V and 2 bases at J, with 10 bases between the two ends. With regard to this clone: The antigen is undetermined.

Study-level findings and limits: Compared with uninvolved lung, tumors showed higher T cell infiltration by TCRbeta sequencing. Immunotypes IM1 and IM2 had similar TCR-derived T-cell fractions.

Clones were read by immunoSEQ multiplex PCR, and TCRdb kept only the in-frame ones, dropping some. The table lists fewer than 11,000 clones, roughly 60% of them singletons. This sequence originates from a human donor with non-small cell lung cancer. The chain carries TRBV9 and TRBJ2-3; D not certain. The specimen sequenced was uninvolved lung tissue not adjacent to the tumor. In nucleotides, the CDR3 is TGTGCCAGCAGCGTAGGGGTAACGGACACAGATACGCAGTATTTT. Amino acids: CASSVGVTDTDTQYF.